This record covers a single T cell receptor (beta chain). Primers included in the PCR were 60 Vbeta and 13 Jbeta primers. Only in-frame clones appear in the TCRdb table, and some are missing; sequencing was by immunoSEQ multiplex PCR. The sample holds tens of thousands of clones, about 71% seen once. CDR1 is SNHLY, CDR2 FYNNEI, per germline. Trimming removed 5 bases at V and 0 bases at J, with 10 bases between. This CDR3 region has 14 residues. These data belong to a study of cytomegalovirus exposure and HLA in healthy donors. The specimen was PBMCs. The chain carries TRBV2 and TRBJ2-5; D is undetermined. This TCR was sampled from a man aged 55 to 70 in good health and CMV-seropositive. The CDR3 DNA is TGTGCCAGCAGTCCGGGTGGCCACCAAGAGACCCAGTACTTC. This translates into CASSPGGHQETQYF.